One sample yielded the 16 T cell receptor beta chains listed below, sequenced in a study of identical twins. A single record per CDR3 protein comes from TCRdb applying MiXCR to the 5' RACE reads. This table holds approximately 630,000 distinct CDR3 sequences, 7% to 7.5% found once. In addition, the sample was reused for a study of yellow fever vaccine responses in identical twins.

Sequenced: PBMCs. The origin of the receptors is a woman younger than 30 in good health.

This CDR3 is CASSLATAGTEAFF. In DNA, the CDR3 is TGCGCCAGCAGCTTGGCGACGGCAGGCACTGAAGCTTTCTTT. The chain links TRBV5-1 to TRBJ1-1, with unresolved D. The CDR3 contains 14 residues. CDR1 and CDR2 from the germline V gene are SGHRS and YFSETQ. The V end was cut by 0 bases, the J end by 4 bases, with 10 bases between. Full variable domain (outside the CDR3, taken from reference TRBV5-1 and TRBJ1-1): KAGVTQTPRYLIKTRGQQVTLSCSPISGHRSVSWYQQTPGQGLQFLFEYFSETQRNKGNFPGRFSGRQFSNSRSEMNVSTLELGDSALYLCASSLATAGTEAFFGQGTRLTVV.

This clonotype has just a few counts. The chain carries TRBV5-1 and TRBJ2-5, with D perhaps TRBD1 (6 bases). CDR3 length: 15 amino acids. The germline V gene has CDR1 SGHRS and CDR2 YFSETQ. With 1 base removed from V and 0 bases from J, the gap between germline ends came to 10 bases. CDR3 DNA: TGCGCCAGCAGCTTGCAGGGGCCGAACCAAGAGACCCAGTACTTC. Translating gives CASSLQGPNQETQYF.

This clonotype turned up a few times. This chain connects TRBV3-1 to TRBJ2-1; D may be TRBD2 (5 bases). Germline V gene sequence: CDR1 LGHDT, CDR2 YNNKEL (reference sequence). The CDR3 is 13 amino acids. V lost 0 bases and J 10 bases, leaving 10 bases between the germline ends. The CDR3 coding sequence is TGTGCCAGCAGCCAAGAAGAGGGCCACGAGCAGTTCTTC. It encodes CASSQEEGHEQFF.

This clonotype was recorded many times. Here the CDR3 DNA reads TGCGCCAGCAGCTTTAATCGGGGACAAGTATACACTGAAGCTTTCTTT. Amino acids: CASSFNRGQVYTEAFF. The chain couples TRBV5-1 to TRBJ1-1; D is perhaps TRBD1 (6 bases). In germline, CDR1 is SGHRS, CDR2 YFSETQ. This CDR3 spans 16 amino acids. With 2 bases removed from V and 3 bases from J, the gap between germline ends came to 17 bases.

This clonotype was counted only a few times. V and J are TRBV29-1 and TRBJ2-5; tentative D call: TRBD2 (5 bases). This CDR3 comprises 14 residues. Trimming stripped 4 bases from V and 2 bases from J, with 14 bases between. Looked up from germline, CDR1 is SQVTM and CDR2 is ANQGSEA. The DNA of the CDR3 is TGCAGCGTTGTAGCCCGGCTAGCACAAGAGACCCAGTACTTC. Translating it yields CSVVARLAQETQYF.

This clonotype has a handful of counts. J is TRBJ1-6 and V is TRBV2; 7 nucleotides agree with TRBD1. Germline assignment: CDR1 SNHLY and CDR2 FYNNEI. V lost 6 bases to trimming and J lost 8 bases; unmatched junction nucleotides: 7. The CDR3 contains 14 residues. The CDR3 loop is CASREDRRDSPLHF. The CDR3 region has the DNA TGTGCCAGCAGGGAGGACAGGAGGGATTCACCCCTCCACTTT.

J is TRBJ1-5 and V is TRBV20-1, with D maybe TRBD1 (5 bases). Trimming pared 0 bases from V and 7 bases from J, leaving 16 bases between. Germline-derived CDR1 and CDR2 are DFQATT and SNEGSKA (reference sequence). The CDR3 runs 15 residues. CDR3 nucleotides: TGCAGTGCTAGAGATTGGGGGGGTGAGAAACAGCCCCAGCATTTT. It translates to CSARDWGGEKQPQHF.

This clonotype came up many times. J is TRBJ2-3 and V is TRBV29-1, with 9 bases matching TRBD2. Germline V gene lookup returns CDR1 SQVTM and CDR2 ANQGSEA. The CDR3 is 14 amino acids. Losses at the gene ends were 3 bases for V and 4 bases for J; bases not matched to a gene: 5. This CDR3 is CSVERAGGPDTQYF. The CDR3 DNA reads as TGCAGCGTTGAGAGGGCGGGAGGGCCAGATACGCAGTATTTT.

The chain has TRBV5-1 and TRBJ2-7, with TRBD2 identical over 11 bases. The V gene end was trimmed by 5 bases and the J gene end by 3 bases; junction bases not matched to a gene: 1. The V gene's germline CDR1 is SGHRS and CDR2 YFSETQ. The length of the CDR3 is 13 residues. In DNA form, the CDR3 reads TGCGCCAGCAGGGGGACTAGCGGCTACGAGCAGTACTTC. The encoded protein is CASRGTSGYEQYF. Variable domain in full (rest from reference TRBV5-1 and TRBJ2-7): KAGVTQTPRYLIKTRGQQVTLSCSPISGHRSVSWYQQTPGQGLQFLFEYFSETQRNKGNFPGRFSGRQFSNSRSEMNVSTLELGDSALYLCASRGTSGYEQYFGPGTRLTVT.

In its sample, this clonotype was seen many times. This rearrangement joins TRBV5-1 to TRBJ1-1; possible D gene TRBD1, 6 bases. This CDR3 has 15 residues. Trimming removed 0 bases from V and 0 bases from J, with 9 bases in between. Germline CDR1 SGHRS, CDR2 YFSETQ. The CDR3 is CASSLVGALNTEAFF. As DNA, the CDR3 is TGCGCCAGCAGCTTGGTGGGGGCCTTGAACACTGAAGCTTTCTTT.

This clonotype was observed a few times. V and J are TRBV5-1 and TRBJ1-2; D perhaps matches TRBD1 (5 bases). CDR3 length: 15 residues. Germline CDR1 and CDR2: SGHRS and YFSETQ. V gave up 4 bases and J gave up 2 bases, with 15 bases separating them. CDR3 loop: CASSPSRGPNYGYTF. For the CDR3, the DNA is TGCGCCAGCAGCCCGAGCCGGGGCCCGAACTATGGCTACACCTTC.

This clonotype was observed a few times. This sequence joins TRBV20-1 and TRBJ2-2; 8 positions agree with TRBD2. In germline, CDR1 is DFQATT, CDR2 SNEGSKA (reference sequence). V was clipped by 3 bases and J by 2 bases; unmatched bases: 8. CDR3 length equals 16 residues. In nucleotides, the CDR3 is TGCAGTGCTAGGGGCGGGGGGACACCTAACACCGGGGAGCTGTTTTTT. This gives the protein CSARGGGTPNTGELFF.

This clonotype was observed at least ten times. DNA for the CDR3: TGCAGCGTTGGGGGGTTGGGGGGGCGAATGAATGAAAAACTGTTTTTT. Encoded protein: CSVGGLGGRMNEKLFF. V gene TRBV29-1 combines with J gene TRBJ1-4; D possibly corresponds to TRBD1 (6 bases). This CDR3 comprises 16 residues. V lost 4 bases and J 5 bases, leaving 20 bases between the germline ends. Germline-derived CDR1 and CDR2 are SQVTM and ANQGSEA. The full variable domain, in which reference TRBV29-1 and TRBJ1-4 provide the parts outside the CDR3, is SAVISQKPSRDICQRGTSLTIQCQVDSQVTMMFWYRQQPGQSLTLIATANQGSEATYESGFVIDKFPISRPNLTFSTLTVSNMSPEDSSIYLCSVGGLGGRMNEKLFFGSGTQLSVL.

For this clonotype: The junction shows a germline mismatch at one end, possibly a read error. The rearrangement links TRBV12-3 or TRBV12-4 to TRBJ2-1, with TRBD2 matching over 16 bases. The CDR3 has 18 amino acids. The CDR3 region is CTSCFGTSGGAWYNEQFF. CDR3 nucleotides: TGTACCAGCTGTTTCGGGACTAGCGGGGGGGCCTGGTACAATGAGCAGTTCTTC.

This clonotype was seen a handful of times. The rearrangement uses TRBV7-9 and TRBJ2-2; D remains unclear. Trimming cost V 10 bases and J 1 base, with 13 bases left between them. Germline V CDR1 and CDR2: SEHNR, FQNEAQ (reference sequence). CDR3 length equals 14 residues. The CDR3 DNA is TGTGCCACGAACCCCCACAGGAACACCGGGGAGCTGTTTTTT. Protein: CATNPHRNTGELFF.

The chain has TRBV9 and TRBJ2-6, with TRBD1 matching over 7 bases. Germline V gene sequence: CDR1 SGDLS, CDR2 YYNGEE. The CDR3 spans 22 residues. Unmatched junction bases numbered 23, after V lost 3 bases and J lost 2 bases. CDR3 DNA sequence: TGTGCCAGCAGCGGAGGCGACAGGGAGCAACCACCCTTTATTGCTGGGGCCAACGTCCTGACTTTC. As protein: CASSGGDREQPPFIAGANVLTF.